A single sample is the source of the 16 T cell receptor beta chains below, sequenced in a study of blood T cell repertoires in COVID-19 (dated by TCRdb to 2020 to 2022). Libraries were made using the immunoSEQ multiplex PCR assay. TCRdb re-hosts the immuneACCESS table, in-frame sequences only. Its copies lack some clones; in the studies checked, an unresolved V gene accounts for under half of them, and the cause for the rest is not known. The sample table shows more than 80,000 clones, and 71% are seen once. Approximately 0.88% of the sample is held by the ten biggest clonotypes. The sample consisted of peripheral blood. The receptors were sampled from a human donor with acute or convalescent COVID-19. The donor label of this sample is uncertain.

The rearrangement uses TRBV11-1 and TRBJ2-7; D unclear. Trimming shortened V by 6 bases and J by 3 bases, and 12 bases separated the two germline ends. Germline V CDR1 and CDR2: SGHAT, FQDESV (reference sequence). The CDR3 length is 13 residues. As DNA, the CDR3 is TGTGCCAGCAGTTCCCAGAACCACTACGAGCAGTACTTC. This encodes CASSSQNHYEQYF.

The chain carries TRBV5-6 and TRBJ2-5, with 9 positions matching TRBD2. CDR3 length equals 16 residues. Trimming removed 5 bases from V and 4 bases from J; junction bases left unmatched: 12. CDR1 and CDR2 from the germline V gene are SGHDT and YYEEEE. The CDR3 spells CASSSLAGGQVETQYF. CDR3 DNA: TGTGCCAGCAGTTCACTCGCGGGGGGGCAGGTAGAGACCCAGTACTTC.

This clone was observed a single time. For the CDR3, the DNA is TGTGCCAGCAGTCCCACAGGGGACTATGGCTACACCTTC. Its translation: CASSPTGDYGYTF. The J gene is TRBJ1-2, the V gene TRBV6-6; 7 bases match TRBD1. There are 13 residues in the CDR3. J lost 3 bases, V lost 5 bases, and 3 bases had no gene match. Germline values: CDR1 MNHNY, CDR2 SVGAGI (reference sequence).

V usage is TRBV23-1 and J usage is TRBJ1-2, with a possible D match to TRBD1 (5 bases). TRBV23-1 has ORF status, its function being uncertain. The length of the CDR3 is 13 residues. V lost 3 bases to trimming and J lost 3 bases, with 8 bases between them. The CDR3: CASSQGGDYGYTF. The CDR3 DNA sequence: TGCGCCAGCAGTCAGGGGGGAGACTATGGCTACACCTTC.

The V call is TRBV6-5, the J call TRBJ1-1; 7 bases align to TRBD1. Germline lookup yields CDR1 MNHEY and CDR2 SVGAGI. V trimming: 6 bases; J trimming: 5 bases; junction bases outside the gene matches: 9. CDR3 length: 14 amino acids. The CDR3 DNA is TGTGCCAGCAGCGGAAGGGGGCCCCTGACTGAAGCTTTCTTT. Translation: CASSGRGPLTEAFF.

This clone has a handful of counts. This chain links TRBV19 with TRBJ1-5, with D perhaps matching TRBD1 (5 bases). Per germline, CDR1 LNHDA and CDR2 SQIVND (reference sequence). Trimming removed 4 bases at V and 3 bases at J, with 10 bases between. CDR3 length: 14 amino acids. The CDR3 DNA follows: TGTGCCAGTAGTAGTGACAGAAACAATCAGCCCCAGCATTTT. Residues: CASSSDRNNQPQHF.

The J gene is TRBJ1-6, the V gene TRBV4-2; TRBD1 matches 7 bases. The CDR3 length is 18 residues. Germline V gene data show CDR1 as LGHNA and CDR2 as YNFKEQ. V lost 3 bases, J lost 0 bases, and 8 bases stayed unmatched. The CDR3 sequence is CASSQESRGFSYNSPLHF. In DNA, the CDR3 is TGTGCCAGCAGCCAGGAGAGCAGGGGGTTCTCCTATAATTCACCCCTCCACTTT.

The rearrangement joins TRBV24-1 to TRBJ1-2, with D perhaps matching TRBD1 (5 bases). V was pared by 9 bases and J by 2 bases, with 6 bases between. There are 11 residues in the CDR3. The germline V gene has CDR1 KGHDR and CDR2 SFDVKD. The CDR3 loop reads CATQGNYGYTF. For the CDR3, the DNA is TGTGCCACCCAGGGCAACTATGGCTACACCTTC.

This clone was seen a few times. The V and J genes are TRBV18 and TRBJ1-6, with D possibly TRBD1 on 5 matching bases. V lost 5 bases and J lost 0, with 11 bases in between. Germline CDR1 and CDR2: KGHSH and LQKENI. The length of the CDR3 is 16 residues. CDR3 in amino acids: CASSVDISSYNSPLHF. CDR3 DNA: TGTGCCAGCTCAGTGGACATTAGCTCCTATAATTCACCCCTCCACTTT.

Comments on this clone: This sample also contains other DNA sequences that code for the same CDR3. CDR3 amino acids: CASSPGTGNQPQHF. Here the CDR3 DNA reads TGTGCCAGCAGCCCAGGGACAGGTAATCAGCCCCAGCATTTT. The rearrangement uses TRBV7-2 and TRBJ1-5, with 8 bases lining up with TRBD1. The J segment lost 4 bases and the V segment lost 5 bases, leaving 4 bases of the junction unmatched. Germline assignment: CDR1 SGHTA and CDR2 FQGNSA. CDR3 length: 14 residues.

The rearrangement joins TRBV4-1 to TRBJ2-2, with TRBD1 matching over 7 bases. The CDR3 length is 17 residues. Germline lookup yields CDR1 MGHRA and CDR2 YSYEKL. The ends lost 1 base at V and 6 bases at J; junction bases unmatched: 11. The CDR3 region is CASSQVGGRGSAGELFF. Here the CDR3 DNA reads TGCGCCAGCAGCCAAGTAGGGGGCCGGGGTTCAGCCGGGGAGCTGTTTTTT.

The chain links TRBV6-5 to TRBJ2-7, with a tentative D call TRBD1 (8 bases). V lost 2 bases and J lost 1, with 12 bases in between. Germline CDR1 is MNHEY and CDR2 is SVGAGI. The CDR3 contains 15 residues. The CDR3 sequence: CASSYGQGGSYEQYV. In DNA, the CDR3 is TGTGCCAGCAGTTACGGACAGGGAGGGTCCTACGAGCAGTACGTC.

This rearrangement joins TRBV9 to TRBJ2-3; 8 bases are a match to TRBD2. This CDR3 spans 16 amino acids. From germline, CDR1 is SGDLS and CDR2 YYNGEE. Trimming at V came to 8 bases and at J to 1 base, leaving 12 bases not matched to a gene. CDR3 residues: CASQPWSGGRTDTQYF. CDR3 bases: TGTGCCAGTCAGCCCTGGTCGGGGGGGCGCACAGATACGCAGTATTTT.

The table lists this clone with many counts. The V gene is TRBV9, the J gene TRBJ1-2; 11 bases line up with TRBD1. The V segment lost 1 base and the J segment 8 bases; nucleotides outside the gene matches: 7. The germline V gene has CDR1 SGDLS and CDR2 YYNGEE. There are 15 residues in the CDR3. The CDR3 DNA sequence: TGTGCCAGCAGCGTAAGGGGACAGGGGGATGGGGGCTACACCTTC. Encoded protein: CASSVRGQGDGGYTF.

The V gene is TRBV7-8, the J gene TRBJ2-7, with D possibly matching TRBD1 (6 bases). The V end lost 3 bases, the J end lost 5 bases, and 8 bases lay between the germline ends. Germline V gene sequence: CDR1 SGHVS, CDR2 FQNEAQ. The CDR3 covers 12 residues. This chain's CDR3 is CASSFTGNEQYV. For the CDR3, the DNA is TGTGCCAGCAGCTTTACAGGGAACGAGCAGTACGTC.

CDR3 region: CASSRNGQWEETQYF. CDR3 nucleotides: TGTGCCAGCAGCCGAAATGGACAGTGGGAGGAGACCCAGTACTTC. The J gene is TRBJ2-5, the V gene TRBV7-9; D perhaps matches TRBD1 (6 bases). V was trimmed by 5 bases and J by 5 bases, leaving 18 bases between them. CDR3 length equals 15 residues. CDR1 and CDR2 from the germline V gene are SEHNR and FQNEAQ (reference sequence).